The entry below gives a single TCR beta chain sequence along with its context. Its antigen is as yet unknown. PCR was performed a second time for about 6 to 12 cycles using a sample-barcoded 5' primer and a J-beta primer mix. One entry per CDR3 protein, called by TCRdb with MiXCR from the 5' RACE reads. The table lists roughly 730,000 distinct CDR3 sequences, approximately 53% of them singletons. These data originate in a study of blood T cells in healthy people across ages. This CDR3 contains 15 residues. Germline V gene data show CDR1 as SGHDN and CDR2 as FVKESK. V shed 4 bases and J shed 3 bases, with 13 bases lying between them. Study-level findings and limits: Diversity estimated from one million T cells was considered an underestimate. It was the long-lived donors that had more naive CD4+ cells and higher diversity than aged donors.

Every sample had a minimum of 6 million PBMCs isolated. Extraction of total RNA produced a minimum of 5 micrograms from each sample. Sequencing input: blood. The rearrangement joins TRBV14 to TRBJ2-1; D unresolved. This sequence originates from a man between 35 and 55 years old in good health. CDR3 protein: CASSLLGLVYNEQFF. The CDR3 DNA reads TGTGCCAGCAGCCTTCTCGGCCTAGTCTACAATGAGCAGTTCTTC.